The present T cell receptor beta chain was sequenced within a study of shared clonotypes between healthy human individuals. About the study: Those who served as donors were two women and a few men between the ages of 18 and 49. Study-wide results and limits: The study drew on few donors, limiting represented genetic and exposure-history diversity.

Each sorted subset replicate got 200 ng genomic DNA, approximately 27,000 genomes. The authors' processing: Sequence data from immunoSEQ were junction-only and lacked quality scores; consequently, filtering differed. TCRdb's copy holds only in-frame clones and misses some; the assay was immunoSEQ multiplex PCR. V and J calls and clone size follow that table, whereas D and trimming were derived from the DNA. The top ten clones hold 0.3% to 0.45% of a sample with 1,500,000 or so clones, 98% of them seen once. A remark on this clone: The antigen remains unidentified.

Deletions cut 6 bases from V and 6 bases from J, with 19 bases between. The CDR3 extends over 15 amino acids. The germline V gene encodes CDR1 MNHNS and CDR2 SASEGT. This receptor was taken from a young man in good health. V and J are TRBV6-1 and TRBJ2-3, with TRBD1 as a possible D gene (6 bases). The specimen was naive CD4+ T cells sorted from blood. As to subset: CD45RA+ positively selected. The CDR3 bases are TGTGCCAGCAGGCTACAGGGTGCCGAGGGGGATACGCAGTATTTT. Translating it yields CASRLQGAEGDTQYF.